These T cell receptor beta chains were read from a single sample in a study of human T cells and chemical hapten exposure. TCRdb redid the calling of the RACE reads with MiXCR, one entry per CDR3 protein. The sample carries some 83,000 distinct CDR3 sequences, roughly 10% recorded once. Specimen: whole blood, collected in connection with sensitization to the hapten diphenylcyclopropenone (DPC). These receptors were obtained from a woman between 45 and 65 years old with alopecia areata. Some clones in this sample may be carry-over from other donors' samples. Each CDR3 is given with its conserved first and last residue. A D gene is named only where the DNA matches it firmly. Clone size is stated in some rows and not others, as once, few, many or a class when expanded.

clone_size,cdr3_length,j_call,v_call,d_call,cdr3_aa,cdr3_nt
many,13,TRBJ2-2,TRBV12-3/TRBV12-4,.,CASRKGGTGELFF,TGTGCCAGCAGAAAGGGGGGAACCGGGGAGCTGTTTTTT
many,16,TRBJ2-1,TRBV4-1,.,CASSQERVGSYNEQFF,TGCGCCAGCAGCCAAGAGCGGGTAGGCTCCTACAATGAGCAGTTCTTC
many,15,TRBJ2-3,TRBV7-2,.,CASSLSGLSTDTQYF,TGTGCCAGCAGCTTAAGCGGATTAAGCACAGATACGCAGTATTTT
many,14,TRBJ1-1,TRBV18,TRBD1,CASSMDRGGTEAFF,TGTGCCAGCTCCATGGACAGGGGTGGTACTGAAGCTTTCTTT
many,15,TRBJ1-1,TRBV7-8,TRBD1,CASSQDRVGFTEAFF,TGTGCCAGCAGCCAGGACAGGGTGGGCTTCACTGAAGCTTTCTTT
many,13,TRBJ1-3,TRBV7-2,.,CASRRGSGNTIYF,TGTGCCAGCAGGCGGGGCTCTGGAAACACCATATATTTT
medium-sized,15,TRBJ2-3,TRBV6-4,TRBD2,CASSGDSGGTDTQYF,TGTGCCAGCAGTGGGGATAGCGGGGGCACAGATACGCAGTATTTT
.,17,TRBJ2-3,TRBV7-9,TRBD2,CASSSGLAGARTDTQYF,TGTGCCAGCAGCTCCGGACTAGCGGGAGCCCGCACAGATACGCAGTATTTT
.,10,TRBJ2-7,TRBV28,.,CASAGNEQYF,TGTGCCAGCGCGGGGAACGAGCAGTACTTT
.,14,TRBJ2-5,TRBV3-1,.,CASSPPRGLETQYF,TGTGCCAGCAGCCCGCCCCGAGGGTTGGAGACCCAGTACTTC
many,14,TRBJ1-1,TRBV20-1,.,CSARVGGRNTEAFF,TGCAGTGCTAGAGTGGGGGGTAGGAACACTGAAGCTTTCTTT
many,15,TRBJ2-7,TRBV28,.,CASSLRAGGSYEQYF,TGTGCCAGCAGTTTACGGGCAGGGGGGTCCTACGAGCAGTACTTC
few,16,TRBJ2-1,TRBV14,TRBD2,CASSRKGLATVDEQFF,TGTGCCAGCAGCCGAAAAGGACTAGCAACTGTAGATGAGCAGTTCTTC
many,11,TRBJ1-1,TRBV29-1,TRBD1,CSAGTGSLAFF,TGCAGCGCTGGGACAGGGAGTTTGGCTTTCTTT
many,16,TRBJ2-1,TRBV2,TRBD2,CAMAPGRTSGRNEQFF,TGTGCCATGGCCCCGGGGAGGACTAGCGGGCGGAATGAGCAGTTCTTC
few,15,TRBJ2-2,TRBV29-1,.,CSVVWGLGNTGELFF,TGCAGCGTTGTGTGGGGATTAGGGAACACCGGGGAGCTGTTTTTT
.,13,TRBJ2-7,TRBV18,.,CASCAGQPYEQYF,TGTGCCAGCTGCGCTGGACAGCCCTACGAGCAGTACTTC
.,15,TRBJ2-3,TRBV7-2,.,CASSLGGRYTDTQYF,TGTGCCAGCAGCTTAGGGGGCCGTTACACAGATACGCAGTATTTT
few,14,TRBJ2-2,TRBV7-9,.,CASSAGQIAGELFF,TGTGCCAGCAGCGCGGGACAGATAGCCGGGGAGCTGTTTTTT
many,16,TRBJ2-7,TRBV7-9,.,CASSRGSGASSYEQYF,TGTGCCAGCAGCCGGGGCTCGGGGGCGAGCTCCTACGAGCAGTACTTC
.,15,TRBJ1-1,TRBV20-1,.,CSARVLDGGNTEAFF,TGCAGTGCTAGAGTCTTGGACGGGGGGAACACTGAAGCTTTCTTT
.,15,TRBJ1-1,TRBV28,TRBD1,CASSFDRVMFAEAFF,TGTGCCAGCAGTTTTGACAGGGTGATGTTTGCTGAAGCTTTCTTT
many,15,TRBJ2-1,TRBV12-3/TRBV12-4,.,CASSLGLVAYNEQFF,TGTGCCAGCAGTTTAGGACTCGTTGCCTACAATGAGCAGTTCTTC
.,15,TRBJ1-5,TRBV2,.,CASKDRGTPNQPQHF,TGTGCCAGCAAAGACCGAGGGACACCCAATCAGCCCCAGCATTTT
few,13,TRBJ2-2,TRBV7-3,.,CASSFTAAGELFF,TGTGCCAGCAGCTTCACCGCGGCCGGGGAGCTGTTTTTT
.,14,TRBJ1-1,TRBV20-1,.,CSARAPGPNTEAFF,TGCAGTGCTAGAGCTCCAGGCCCGAACACTGAAGCTTTCTTT
many,12,TRBJ1-2,TRBV3-1,.,CASSQATGGYTF,TGTGCCAGCAGCCAAGCCACTGGGGGCTACACCTTC
many,15,TRBJ1-4,TRBV5-6,.,CASSLGDGEVEKLFF,TGTGCCAGCAGCTTGGGAGACGGCGAGGTGGAAAAACTGTTTTTT
few,12,TRBJ2-2,TRBV20-1,.,CSARGHAGELFF,TGCAGTGCTAGGGGACATGCCGGGGAGCTGTTTTTT
few,14,TRBJ1-5,TRBV2,TRBD1,CASGAQGRGQPQHF,TGTGCCAGCGGGGCACAGGGGCGCGGTCAGCCCCAGCATTTT
many,15,TRBJ2-2,TRBV7-7,.,CASSPGTENTGELFF,TGTGCTAGCAGCCCAGGGACGGAGAACACCGGGGAGCTGTTTTTT
.,17,TRBJ2-6,TRBV20-1,.,CSAREPGARSGANVLTF,TGCAGTGCTAGAGAACCAGGGGCTAGGTCTGGGGCCAACGTCCTGACTTTC
few,16,TRBJ1-6,TRBV20-1,.,CSARDRGTTYNSPLHF,TGCAGTGCTAGAGATCGGGGGACAACCTATAATTCACCCCTCCACTTT
many,16,TRBJ2-3,TRBV3-1,TRBD1,CASSPRQGGSTDTQYF,TGTGCCAGCAGCCCAAGACAGGGGGGGTCCACAGATACGCAGTATTTT
.,16,TRBJ1-3,TRBV11-2,.,CASSLALRGTGNTMYF,TGTGCCAGCAGCTTAGCCCTCCGGGGGACTGGAAACACCATGTATTTT
few,14,TRBJ2-1,TRBV24-1,.,CATSDYGSYNEQFF,TGTGCCACCAGTGATTACGGCAGCTACAATGAGCAGTTCTTC
.,17,TRBJ2-3,TRBV29-1,TRBD2,CSVTLPGGGARTDTQYF,TGCAGCGTTACACTTCCAGGCGGGGGGGCTCGGACAGATACGCAGTATTTT
few,15,TRBJ1-2,TRBV18,TRBD1,CASSPMGQGLYGYTF,TGTGCCAGCTCACCGATGGGACAGGGACTCTATGGCTACACCTTC
.,14,TRBJ2-3,TRBV29-1,.,CSVQTSLGTDTQYF,TGCAGCGTGCAGACTTCTTTAGGCACAGATACGCAGTATTTT
many,14,TRBJ1-4,TRBV5-1,.,CASSLDSTGTQLFF,TGCGCCAGCAGCCTCGATTCTACAGGGACGCAACTGTTTTTT
.,16,TRBJ1-1,TRBV7-2,TRBD1,CASRAPGQGLNTEAFF,TGTGCCAGCAGGGCTCCGGGACAGGGTTTGAACACTGAAGCTTTCTTT
few,13,TRBJ1-1,TRBV29-1,.,CSSRRGKDTEAFF,TGCAGCTCTCGCCGGGGGAAGGACACTGAAGCTTTCTTT
many,11,TRBJ1-1,TRBV29-1,.,CSVPGNTEAFF,TGCAGCGTTCCGGGGAACACTGAAGCTTTCTTT
.,16,TRBJ2-3,TRBV7-6,TRBD2,CASSYHPGLGTDTQYF,TGTGCCAGCAGCTACCACCCGGGACTAGGGACAGATACGCAGTATTTT
few,15,TRBJ2-1,TRBV24-1,TRBD1,CATSDLQGPYNEQFF,TGTGCCACCAGTGATTTACAGGGGCCCTACAATGAGCAGTTCTTC
many,17,TRBJ2-7,TRBV12-3/TRBV12-4,.,CASSLVTPGGARYEQYF,TGTGCCAGCAGTTTAGTCACACCCGGAGGGGCAAGGTACGAGCAGTACTTC
.,14,TRBJ1-2,TRBV5-5,TRBD1,CASSPDRILYGYTF,TGTGCCAGCAGCCCGGACAGGATTCTCTATGGCTACACCTTC
few,16,TRBJ2-3,TRBV5-1,TRBD2,CASSSESGRRTDTQYF,TGCGCCAGCAGCTCCGAGAGCGGGAGGCGCACAGATACGCAGTATTTT
many,23,TRBJ2-3,TRBV25-1,TRBD1,CASSEYDRGRLGRQRHLTDTQYF,TGTGCCAGCAGTGAATATGACAGGGGGCGGTTGGGCAGGCAAAGACATCTCACAGATACGCAGTATTTT
few,14,TRBJ1-1,TRBV12-3/TRBV12-4,TRBD1,CASSRTGLGTEAFF,TGTGCCAGCAGTCGGACAGGGCTGGGTACTGAAGCTTTCTTT
few,11,TRBJ2-1,TRBV10-3,.,CAIASRNEQFF,TGTGCCATCGCTAGCCGCAATGAGCAGTTCTTC
many,15,TRBJ2-5,TRBV20-1,.,CSALRLGLDQETQYF,TGCAGTGCGCTACGTCTAGGCCTCGACCAAGAGACCCAGTACTTC
few,15,TRBJ2-7,TRBV28,.,CASSALGQGAYEQYF,TGTGCCAGCAGCGCCCTGGGGCAAGGGGCGTACGAGCAGTACTTC
once,15,TRBJ2-3,TRBV7-9,.,CASSLGAGVTDTQYF,TGTGCCAGCAGCTTAGGGGCAGGGGTCACAGATACGCAGTATTTT
few,14,TRBJ2-3,TRBV28,.,CASSATPLTDTQYF,TGTGCCAGCAGTGCTACCCCCTTGACAGATACGCAGTATTTT
many,16,TRBJ2-1,TRBV7-8,.,CASSPWTELNKNEQFF,TGTGCCAGCAGCCCGTGGACAGAACTTAATAAGAATGAGCAGTTCTTC
many,12,TRBJ2-5,TRBV28,.,CASRDPGQTQYF,TGTGCCAGCAGGGATCCCGGACAGACCCAGTACTTC